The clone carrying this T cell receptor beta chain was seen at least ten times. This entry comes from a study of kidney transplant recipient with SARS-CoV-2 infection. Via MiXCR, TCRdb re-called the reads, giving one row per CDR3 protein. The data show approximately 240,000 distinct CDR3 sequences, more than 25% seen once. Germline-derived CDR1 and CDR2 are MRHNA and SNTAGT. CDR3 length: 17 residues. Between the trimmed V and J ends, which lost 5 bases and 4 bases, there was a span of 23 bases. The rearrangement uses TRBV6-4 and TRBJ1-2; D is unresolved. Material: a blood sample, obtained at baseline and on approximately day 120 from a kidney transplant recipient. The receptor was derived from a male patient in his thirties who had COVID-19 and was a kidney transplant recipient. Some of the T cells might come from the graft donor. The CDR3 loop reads CASSTQNSHGKTYGYTF. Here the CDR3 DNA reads TGTGCCAGCAGTACGCAAAACTCACACGGAAAGACCTATGGCTACACCTTC.